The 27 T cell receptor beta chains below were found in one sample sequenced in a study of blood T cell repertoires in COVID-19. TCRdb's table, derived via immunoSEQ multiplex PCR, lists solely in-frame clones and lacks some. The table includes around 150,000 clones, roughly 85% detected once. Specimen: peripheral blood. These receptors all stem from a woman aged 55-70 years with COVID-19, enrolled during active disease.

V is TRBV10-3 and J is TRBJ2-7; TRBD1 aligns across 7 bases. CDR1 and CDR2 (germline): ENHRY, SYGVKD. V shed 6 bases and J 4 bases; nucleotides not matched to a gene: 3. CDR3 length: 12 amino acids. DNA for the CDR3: TGTGCCATCAGGGGGGACAGATACGAGCAGTACTTC. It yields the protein CAIRGDRYEQYF.

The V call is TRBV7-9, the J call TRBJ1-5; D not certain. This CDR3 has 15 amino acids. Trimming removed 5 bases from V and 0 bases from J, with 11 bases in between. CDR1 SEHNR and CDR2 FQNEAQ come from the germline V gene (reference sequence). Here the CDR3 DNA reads TGTGCCAGCAGCCCCGGGAGTGTTAGCAATCAGCCCCAGCATTTT. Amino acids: CASSPGSVSNQPQHF.

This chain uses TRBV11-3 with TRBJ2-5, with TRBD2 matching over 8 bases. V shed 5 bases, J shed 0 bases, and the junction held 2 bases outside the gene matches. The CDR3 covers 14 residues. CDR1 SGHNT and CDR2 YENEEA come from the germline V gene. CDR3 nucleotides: TGTGCCAGCAGCCCGGGGGGGAACCAAGAGACCCAGTACTTC. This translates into CASSPGGNQETQYF.

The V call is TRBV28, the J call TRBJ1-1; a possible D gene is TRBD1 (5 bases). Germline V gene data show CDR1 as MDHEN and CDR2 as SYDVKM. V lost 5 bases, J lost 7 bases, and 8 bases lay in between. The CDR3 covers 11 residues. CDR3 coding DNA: TGTGCCAGCAGTGCAGGGATTGAAGCTTTCTTT. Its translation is CASSAGIEAFF.

The CDR3 region has the DNA TGTGCCAGCAGCTTAGACAGGGGGGGCACTGAAGCTTTCTTT. This codes for CASSLDRGGTEAFF. The J gene is TRBJ1-1, the V gene TRBV7-9; 8 nucleotides match TRBD1. CDR1 is SEHNR and CDR2 is FQNEAQ in the germline V gene (reference sequence). V dropped 1 base and J dropped 4; count of bases not matched to a gene: 2. The CDR3 is 14 amino acids.

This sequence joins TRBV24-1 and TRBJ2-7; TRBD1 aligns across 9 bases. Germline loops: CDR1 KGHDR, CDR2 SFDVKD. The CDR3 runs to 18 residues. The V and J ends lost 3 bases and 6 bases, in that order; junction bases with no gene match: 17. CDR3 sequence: CATSDLPGQGSNGGEQYF. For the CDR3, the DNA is TGTGCCACCAGTGATCTTCCGGGACAGGGAAGTAATGGGGGCGAGCAGTACTTC.

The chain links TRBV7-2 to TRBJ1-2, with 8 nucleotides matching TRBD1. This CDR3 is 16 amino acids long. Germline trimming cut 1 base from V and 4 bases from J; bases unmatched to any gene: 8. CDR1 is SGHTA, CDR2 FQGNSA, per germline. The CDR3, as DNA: TGTGCCAGCAGCTTAGGTCGACAGGGGTTCGGCTATGGCTACACCTTC. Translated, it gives CASSLGRQGFGYGYTF.

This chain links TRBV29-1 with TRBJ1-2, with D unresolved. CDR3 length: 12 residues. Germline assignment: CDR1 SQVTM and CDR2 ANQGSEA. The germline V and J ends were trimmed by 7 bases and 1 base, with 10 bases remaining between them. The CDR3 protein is CSASQINYGYTF. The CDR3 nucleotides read TGCAGCGCCTCACAGATTAACTATGGCTACACCTTC.

The CDR3 protein is CASRGGTAVYNEQFF. CDR3 in DNA: TGTGCCAGCAGGGGGGGGACCGCCGTCTACAATGAGCAGTTCTTC. V gene TRBV6-5 combines with J gene TRBJ2-1; 7 positions match TRBD2. The CDR3 contains 15 residues. Germline lookup yields CDR1 MNHEY and CDR2 SVGAGI. V shed 6 bases, J shed 3 bases, and the junction held 8 bases outside the gene matches.

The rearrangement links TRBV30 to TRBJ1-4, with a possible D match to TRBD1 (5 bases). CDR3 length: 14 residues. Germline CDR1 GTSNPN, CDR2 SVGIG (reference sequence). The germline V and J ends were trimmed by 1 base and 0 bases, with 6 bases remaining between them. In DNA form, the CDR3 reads TGTGCCTGGAGTGGACAGTCAACTAATGAAAAACTGTTTTTT. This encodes CAWSGQSTNEKLFF.

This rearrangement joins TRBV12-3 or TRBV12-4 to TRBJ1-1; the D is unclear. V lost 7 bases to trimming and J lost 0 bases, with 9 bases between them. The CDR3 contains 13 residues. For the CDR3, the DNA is TGTGCCAGCATTCGGAGGGTGAACACTGAAGCTTTCTTT. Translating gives CASIRRVNTEAFF.

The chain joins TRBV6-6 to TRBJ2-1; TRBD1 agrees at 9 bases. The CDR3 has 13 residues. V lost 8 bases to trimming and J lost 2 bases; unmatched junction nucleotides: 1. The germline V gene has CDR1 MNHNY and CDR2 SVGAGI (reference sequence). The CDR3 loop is CASRDRAYNEQFF. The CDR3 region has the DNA TGTGCCAGCCGGGACAGGGCCTACAATGAGCAGTTCTTC.

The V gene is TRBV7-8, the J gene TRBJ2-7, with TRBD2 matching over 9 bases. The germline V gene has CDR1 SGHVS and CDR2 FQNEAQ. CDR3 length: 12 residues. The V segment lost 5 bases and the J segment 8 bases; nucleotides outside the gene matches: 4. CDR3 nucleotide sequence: TGTGCCAGCAGCCCGGGACTAGCAAAGCAGTACTTC. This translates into CASSPGLAKQYF.

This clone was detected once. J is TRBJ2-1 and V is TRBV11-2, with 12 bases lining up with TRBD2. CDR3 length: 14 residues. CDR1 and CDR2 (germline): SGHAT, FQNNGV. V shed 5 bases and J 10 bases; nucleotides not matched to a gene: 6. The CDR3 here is CASSRDLAGGEQFF. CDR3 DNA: TGTGCCAGCAGCCGAGATCTAGCGGGGGGGGAGCAGTTCTTC.

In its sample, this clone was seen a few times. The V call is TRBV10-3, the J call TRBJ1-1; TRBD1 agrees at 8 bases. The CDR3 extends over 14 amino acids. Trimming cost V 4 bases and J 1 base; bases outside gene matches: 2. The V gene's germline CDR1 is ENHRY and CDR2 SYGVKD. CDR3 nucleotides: TGTGCCATCAGTGGCGGGACAGGGAACACTGAAGCTTTCTTT. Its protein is CAISGGTGNTEAFF.

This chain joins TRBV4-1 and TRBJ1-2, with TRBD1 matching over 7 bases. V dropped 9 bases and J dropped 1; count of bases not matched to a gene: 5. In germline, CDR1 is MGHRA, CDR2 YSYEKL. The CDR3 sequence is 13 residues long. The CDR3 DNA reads TGCGCCAGTAGCAGGGGGTTTAACTATGGCTACACCTTC. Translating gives CASSRGFNYGYTF.

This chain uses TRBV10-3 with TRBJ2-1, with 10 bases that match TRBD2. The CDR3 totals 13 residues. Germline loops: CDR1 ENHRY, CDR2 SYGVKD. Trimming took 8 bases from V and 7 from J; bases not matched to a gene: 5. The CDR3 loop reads CAIGTSVQNEQFF. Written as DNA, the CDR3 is TGTGCCATCGGGACTAGCGTTCAAAATGAGCAGTTCTTC.

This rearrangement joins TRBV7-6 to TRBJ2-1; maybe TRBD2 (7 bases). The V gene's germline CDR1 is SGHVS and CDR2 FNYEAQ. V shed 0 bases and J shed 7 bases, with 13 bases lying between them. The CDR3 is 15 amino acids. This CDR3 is CASSLAGGAQNEQFF. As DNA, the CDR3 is TGTGCCAGCAGCTTAGCGGGGGGGGCCCAAAATGAGCAGTTCTTC.

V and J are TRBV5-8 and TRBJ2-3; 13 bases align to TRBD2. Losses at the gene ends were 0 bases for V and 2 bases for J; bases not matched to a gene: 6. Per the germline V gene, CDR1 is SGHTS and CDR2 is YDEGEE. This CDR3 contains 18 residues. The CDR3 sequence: CASSLAATSGGITDTQYF. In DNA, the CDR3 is TGTGCCAGCAGCTTGGCCGCGACTAGCGGGGGGATCACAGATACGCAGTATTTT.

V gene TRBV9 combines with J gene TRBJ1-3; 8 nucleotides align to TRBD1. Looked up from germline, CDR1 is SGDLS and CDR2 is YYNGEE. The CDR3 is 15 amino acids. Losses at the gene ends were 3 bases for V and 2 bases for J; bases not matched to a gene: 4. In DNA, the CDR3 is TGTGCCAGCAGCGGTTGGACAGGGACTGGAAACACCATATATTTT. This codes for CASSGWTGTGNTIYF.

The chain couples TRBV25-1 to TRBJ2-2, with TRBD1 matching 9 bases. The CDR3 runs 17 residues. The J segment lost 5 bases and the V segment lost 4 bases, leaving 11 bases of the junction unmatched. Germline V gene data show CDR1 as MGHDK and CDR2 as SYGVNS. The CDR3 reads CASSASGTGRRTGELFF. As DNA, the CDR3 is TGTGCCAGCAGTGCCTCCGGGACAGGGAGGAGGACCGGGGAGCTGTTTTTT.

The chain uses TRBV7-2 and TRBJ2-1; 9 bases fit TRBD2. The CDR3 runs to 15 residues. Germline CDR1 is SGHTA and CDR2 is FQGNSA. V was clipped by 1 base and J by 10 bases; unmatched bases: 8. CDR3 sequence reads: CASSLVGLAGPEQFF. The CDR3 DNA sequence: TGTGCCAGCAGCTTAGTGGGGCTAGCGGGACCAGAGCAGTTCTTC.

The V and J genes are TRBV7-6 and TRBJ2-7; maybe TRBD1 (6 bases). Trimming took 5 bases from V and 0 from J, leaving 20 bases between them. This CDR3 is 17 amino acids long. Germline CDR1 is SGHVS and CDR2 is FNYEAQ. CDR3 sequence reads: CASSPYLTGSSSYEQYF. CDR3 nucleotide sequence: TGTGCCAGCAGCCCCTACCTGACAGGTTCCTCCTCCTACGAGCAGTACTTC.

CDR3: CASSLAPSTDTQYF. The DNA for the CDR3 is TGTGCCAGCAGCTTGGCTCCTAGCACAGATACGCAGTATTTT. The chain joins TRBV5-8 to TRBJ2-3; D gene unclear. The germline CDR1 and CDR2 sequences are SGHTS and YDEGEE. V gave up 0 bases and J gave up 0 bases, with 5 bases separating them. The CDR3 has 14 amino acids.

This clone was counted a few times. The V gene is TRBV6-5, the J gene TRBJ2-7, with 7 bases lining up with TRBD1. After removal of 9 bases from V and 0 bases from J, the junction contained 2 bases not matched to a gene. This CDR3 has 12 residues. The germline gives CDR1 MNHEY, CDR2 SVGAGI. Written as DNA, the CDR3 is TGTGCCAGTAGACAGGGCTCCTACGAGCAGTACGTC. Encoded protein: CASRQGSYEQYV.

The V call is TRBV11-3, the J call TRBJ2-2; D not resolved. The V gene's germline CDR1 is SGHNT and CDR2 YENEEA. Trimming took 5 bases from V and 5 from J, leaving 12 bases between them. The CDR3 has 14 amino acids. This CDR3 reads CASSLRQTTGELFF. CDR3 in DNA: TGTGCCAGCAGCCTAAGACAAACTACCGGGGAGCTGTTTTTT.

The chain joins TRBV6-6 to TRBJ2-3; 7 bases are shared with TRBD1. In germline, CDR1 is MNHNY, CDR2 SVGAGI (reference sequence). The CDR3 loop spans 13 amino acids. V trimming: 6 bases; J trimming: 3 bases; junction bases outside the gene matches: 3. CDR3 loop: CASRRDRTDTQYF. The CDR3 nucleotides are TGTGCCAGCAGGAGGGACAGAACAGATACGCAGTATTTT.